A selection of T cell receptor beta chains follows, all from one sample in a study of tumor and adjacent non-tumor tissue in lung cancer. TCRdb re-called the multiplex PCR reads through MiXCR, storing one row per CDR3 protein. The sample holds over 100,000 distinct CDR3 sequences, 75% seen once. The sample comprised lung tumor tissue. Receptors were obtained from a woman aged 55-69 years with non-small cell lung cancer. The conserved cysteine and the conserved F or W are not part of the CDR3 here. Each record gives: J gene, V gene, CDR3 length, D gene, CDR3 protein. D genes are given only for firm matches.

TRBJ2-2 TRBV11-2 11 . ASRLAHIGELF
TRBJ1-2 TRBV4-3 12 . VSSQDLGVDGYT
TRBJ2-7 TRBV6-6 13 . VSSRHKGGDYEQY
TRBJ2-7 TRBV7-2 10 . ASSFPPLEQY
TRBJ1-5 TRBV11-2 12 TRBD1 ASNRTGTDQPKH
TRBJ1-3 TRBV20-1 11 . SANEGWANTIY
TRBJ2-2 TRBV20-1 14 . NARKAGPTNTGELF
TRBJ2-7 TRBV11-2 12 . ASSSPKEGWEQY
TRBJ2-2 TRBV6-2/TRBV6-3 14 . ASCYPRGGRAGELF
TRBJ2-2 TRBV29-1 13 TRBD1 GIQGAGADTGELF
TRBJ1-2 TRBV11-1 13 . ASSFGSASSYGYT
TRBJ2-7 TRBV11-2 12 TRBD2 ASSLEAGVGEQY
TRBJ2-2 TRBV11-3 13 TRBD1 VSGPGTVVTGELF
TRBJ1-1 TRBV12-3/TRBV12-4 10 . ASSSGLGEAF
TRBJ2-1 TRBV5-1 11 TRBD2 ASNLTSNNEQF
TRBJ1-1 TRBV4-3 13 . ASSQAEGGVREAF
TRBJ2-7 TRBV20-1 12 TRBD2 SVPAASGSYEHY
TRBJ2-2 TRBV4-3 17 . VSSRKPPQGQSNTGELF
TRBJ2-7 TRBV6-1 16 . ASSVSRSTGSATYEQY
TRBJ1-1 TRBV6-1 11 . TSSQTHRTEAF
TRBJ2-2 TRBV11-1 14 TRBD1 TSSTWTGMNTGELF
TRBJ1-2 TRBV11-2 13 . ASNPGWGWHCGYT
TRBJ2-5 TRBV5-1 14 TRBD1 ASSLDTGGGRETQY
TRBJ1-6 TRBV12-3/TRBV12-4 12 . ASSLKGIKSPLH
TRBJ2-1 TRBV5-5 11 . ASSLANNNEQF
TRBJ1-5 TRBV20-1 10 TRBD1 STGQGYQHQH
TRBJ2-3 TRBV11-2 13 . ARSATWTATDTHY
TRBJ2-7 TRBV11-2 12 . AGSWDNRGYELY
TRBJ2-7 TRBV20-1 10 . RAADCSYEQY
TRBJ1-1 TRBV11-3 12 . ASSSIGTGTEAF
TRBJ2-3 TRBV20-1 14 TRBD2 SAMASLAGRADTQY
TRBJ2-7 TRBV20-1 12 TRBD2 TAMRRENSYEQY
TRBJ2-7 TRBV11-2 14 . ASTSTESACSYEQY
TRBJ1-2 TRBV20-1 13 TRBD1 NARDSTGVDYSYT
TRBJ1-3 TRBV4-1 12 . AISPQGIGNTIY
TRBJ2-2 TRBV10-1 10 . ASVRITGELF
TRBJ1-2 TRBV11-2 14 . ASSPSMSDMSYGYT
TRBJ2-1 TRBV20-1 12 TRBD1 SAQGQGGFNEQL
TRBJ2-3 TRBV20-1 15 TRBD2 SARDQVAGASTDSQY
TRBJ2-7 TRBV11-2 11 TRBD1 ASHGQGFYEQY
TRBJ2-7 TRBV11-2 13 . ASSFVKGHYYEQY
TRBJ2-7 TRBV29-1 10 TRBD2 CLTGLGNEQY
TRBJ2-1 TRBV7-3 13 . ASSPAGTPLNEQF
TRBJ2-7 TRBV20-1 13 TRBD2 SAGSPGTSGYELY
TRBJ2-1 TRBV4-3 14 TRBD2 ASCQGTNGRLSEQS
TRBJ2-7 TRBV6-6 13 TRBD1 ASSRQTGGDYGQY
TRBJ2-3 TRBV11-2 13 . AISLDGPPLDRQY
TRBJ1-4 TRBV29-1 12 . SAEGSRDNEKLF
TRBJ1-5 TRBV6-6 10 . ANRVINQPQH
TRBJ2-4 TRBV28 13 TRBD2 ASSEARGGKNIQY
TRBJ2-2 TRBV7-2 16 TRBD2 ASSLVSGGTSGSGELF
TRBJ2-1 TRBV7-3 13 TRBD2 ASSLTSGRTDEQF
TRBJ2-7 TRBV13 12 . ASFLRGGSNEQY
TRBJ2-5 TRBV12-3/TRBV12-4 13 TRBD2 VRSFFLAGVETQY